The entry below describes one T cell receptor (beta chain). Its antigen specificity is not known. The record has no base qualities; no much larger clone is one base away. These data are taken from a study of blood T cell repertoires in COVID-19 (dated by TCRdb to 2018 to 2020). Regarding the research as a whole: Samples covering the acute and convalescent phases of COVID-19 were provided by collaborators in the United States, Italy and Spain. A freely available public database, intended as a resource for researchers studying the immune response to SARS-CoV-2, is where the repertoires were released. The material from the prospective study consisted of cDNA or gDNA derived from T cells, B-cell-depleted T cells, or PBMCs. The dataset comprised deeply sampled blood TCRbeta repertoires from subjects exposed to, actively infected with, or recovered from COVID-19. Samples were obtained from the ongoing ImmuneRACE study (first 160 participants) and from about 1,300 subjects provided by 6 global collaborators. Where HLA class I and class II types were available, the types were taken from metadata supplied by the sample provider, not from assay-based typing. Sample metadata almost always included a de-identified subject ID, COVID-19 status, age in years and sex. Broad study findings and their caveats: The quantity of clinical and demographic metadata differed by source and by participant and was supplied without curation.

The immunoSEQ Assay, a bias-controlled multiplex PCR, was used to amplify TCRbeta CDR3 regions from genomic DNA. Turning to the authors' computational methods: Within the assay, amplification of reference gene primers was used to estimate how many nucleated cells each sample contained. To quantify the absolute abundance of each unique TCRbeta CDR3 rearrangement, sequence reads were collapsed and filtered. For each sample, productive Simpson clonality was calculated as the square root of Simpson's diversity index over productive rearrangements. The clones in this table, taken by TCRdb from immuneACCESS, are in-frame only. Not every clone is retained; where verified, under half of the shortfall comes from an unresolved V gene, and the cause of the rest is unknown. V, J and clone size were drawn from that table, and D and trimming were deduced from the DNA. Here the sample has 230,000 or so clones; 70% to 90% occur a single time. Of the sample, under 8% falls within the top ten clones.

The CDR3 runs 13 residues from the cysteine to the phenylalanine. Only the CDR3 part of the read is kept: 39 bases, read in frame from the first base. CDR1 and CDR2, per the germline V gene (reference sequence), are MNHEY and SMNVEV. The junction carries 14 bases between V and J, which are trimmed by 6 bases and 6 bases respectively. Enrolling through a virtual design, the prospective study's participants ranged in age from roughly 18 to 95 years and lived across 20 to 25 United States geographic areas. In the prospective study, cohorts were assigned on the basis of participant-reported clinical history obtained from a screening survey and a study questionnaire. A participant counted as exposed if, within 2 weeks of entering the study, that participant had been in contact with someone who had a PCR-confirmed or clinician-diagnosed COVID-19 case. In the prospective study, mobile phlebotomists collected whole blood, serum and a nasopharyngeal or oropharyngeal swab from each participant. Prospective study participants could optionally give additional blood draws and questionnaires over an approximately 2-month period. Before DNA extraction, blood samples from the prospective study were shipped at room temperature or frozen.

The sequence derives from a woman between 45 and 65 years old who had been exposed to COVID-19. This chain is built from TRBV27 and TRBJ1-1; 5 matching bases give a weak D call of TRBD1. The specimen sequenced was PBMCs or T cells enriched from blood (not recorded which). Here the CDR3 is given as CASSTSGRPEAFF. The sequenced DNA: TGTGCCAGCAGCACCTCAGGGAGGCCTGAAGCTTTCTTT.